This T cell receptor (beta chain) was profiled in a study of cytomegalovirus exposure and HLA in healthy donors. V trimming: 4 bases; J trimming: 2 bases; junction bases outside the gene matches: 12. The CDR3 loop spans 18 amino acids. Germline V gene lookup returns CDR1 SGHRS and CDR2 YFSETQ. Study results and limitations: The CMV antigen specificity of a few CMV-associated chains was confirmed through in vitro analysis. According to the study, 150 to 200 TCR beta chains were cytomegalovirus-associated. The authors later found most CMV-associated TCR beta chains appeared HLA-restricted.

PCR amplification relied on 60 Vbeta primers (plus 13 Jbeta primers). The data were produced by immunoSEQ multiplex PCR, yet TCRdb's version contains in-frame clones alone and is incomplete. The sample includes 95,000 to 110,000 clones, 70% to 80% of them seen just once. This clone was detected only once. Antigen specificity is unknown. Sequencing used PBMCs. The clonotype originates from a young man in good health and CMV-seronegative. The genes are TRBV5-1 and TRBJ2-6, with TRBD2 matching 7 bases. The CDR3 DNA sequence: TGCGCCAGCAGCCCACCCCCGGCGGGGGAAACTGGGGCCAACGTCCTGACTTTC. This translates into CASSPPPAGETGANVLTF.